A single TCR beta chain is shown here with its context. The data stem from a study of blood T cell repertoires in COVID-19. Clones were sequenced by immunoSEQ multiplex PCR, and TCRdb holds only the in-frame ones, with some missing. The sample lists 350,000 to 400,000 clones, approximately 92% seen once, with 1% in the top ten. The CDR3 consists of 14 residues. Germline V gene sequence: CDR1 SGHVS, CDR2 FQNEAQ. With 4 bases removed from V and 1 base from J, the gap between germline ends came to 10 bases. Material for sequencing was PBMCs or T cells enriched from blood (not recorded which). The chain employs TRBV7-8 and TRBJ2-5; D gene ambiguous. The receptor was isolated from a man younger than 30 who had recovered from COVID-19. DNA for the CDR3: TGTGCCAGCAGCTCGCACTATAGCCAAGAGACCCAGTACTTC. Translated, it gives CASSSHYSQETQYF.